The rows below give T cell receptor beta chains drawn from one sample of a study of cytomegalovirus exposure and HLA in healthy donors. TCRdb's table, derived via immunoSEQ multiplex PCR, lists solely in-frame clones and lacks some. The repertoire holds 90,000 to 120,000 clones, with around three quarters as singletons. Material for sequencing was PBMCs. Source of these receptors: a man younger than 45 in good health and CMV-seronegative. CDR3s include the opening cysteine and the closing phenylalanine or tryptophan.

v_call,cdr3_aa
TRBV5-1,CASSFGETNEKLFF
TRBV4-2,CASSQETGGSYEQYF
TRBV28,CASSPGGSTDTQYF
TRBV6-6,CASSLNRGRFNEKLFF
TRBV15,CATSAPFTGYNEQFF
TRBV5-1,CASSLGQVEHEQYF
TRBV5-4,CASSLDEDKAPDTQYF
TRBV2,CASSERADSAEAFF
TRBV29-1,CSYGETGTETQYF
TRBV5-4,CASSLPSGGTGELFF
TRBV6-1,CASSGEYSYNEQFF
TRBV29-1,CSVLPGGRRYEWQYF
TRBV7-9,CASSLVGLAVMETQYF
TRBV10-3,CAISDSGRGHRGETQYF
TRBV5-1,CASKPGTGDYEQYF
TRBV28,CASSRPIEWNTEAFF
TRBV15,CATRTGGLQETQYF
TRBV5-5,CASSLAWIRTGGRETQYF
TRBV28,CASTTGGQPQHF
TRBV19,CASSSPGQSSYEQYF
TRBV10-3,CAISESSRGGETQYF
TRBV5-1,CASSSGSGANVLTF
TRBV6-1,CASSARDRGQETQYF
TRBV14,CASSQDWAHQGTQYF
TRBV6-5,CASSRTTGGDTEAFF
TRBV28,CASSSPGTASRYEQYF
TRBV7-3,CASSLRRTGVSNEQFF
TRBV11-2,CASSFGPGLAQNNEQFF
TRBV9,CASSVGPGQGAYEQYF
TRBV9,CASSDPSGEGADTQYF
TRBV5-1,CASSWGTGRQETQYF